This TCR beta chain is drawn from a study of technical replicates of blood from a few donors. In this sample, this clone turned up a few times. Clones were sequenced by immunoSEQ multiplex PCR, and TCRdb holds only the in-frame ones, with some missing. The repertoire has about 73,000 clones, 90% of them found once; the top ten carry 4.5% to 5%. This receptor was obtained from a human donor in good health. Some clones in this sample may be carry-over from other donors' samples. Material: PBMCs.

The CDR3: CASSDWGEVTQYF. As DNA, the CDR3 is TGTGCCAGCAGTGATTGGGGAGAAGTGACCCAGTACTTC. The chain uses TRBV2 and TRBJ2-5, with D tentatively TRBD2 (5 bases). V was clipped by 3 bases and J by 7 bases, with 12 bases between them. This CDR3 is 13 amino acids long. CDR1 is SNHLY, CDR2 FYNNEI, per germline.